This T cell receptor beta chain emerged from a study of shared clonotypes between healthy human individuals. V lost 6 bases and J lost 6; bases outside the gene matches: 9. CDR3 length: 15 residues. Germline loops: CDR1 MNHEY, CDR2 SVGAGI. The sorted-subset replicate PCRs were given approximately 190 ng DNA, which is tens of thousands of T cell genomes. How the authors handled the data: ImmunoSEQ only sent back junction sequences with no quality scores, so filtering was done differently. Assay used: immunoSEQ multiplex PCR; TCRdb lists only in-frame clones, some missing. For V, J and clone size, that table is used; D and trimming come from the DNA. The repertoire holds millions of clones, with approximately 95% as singletons. Concerning this clone itself: Its antigen is not identified.

Study conclusions and caveats: It was the non-shared clonotypes that had lower generation probabilities than clonotypes shared by all four donors.

The clonotype originates from a man between 18 and 29 years old in good health. Some clones in this sample may be carry-over from other donors' samples. The V call is TRBV6-5, the J call TRBJ2-1, with 9 bases lining up with TRBD2. The material sequenced was naive CD4+ T cells from PBMCs. Subset specified: CD45RA+ positively selected. CDR3 coding DNA: TGTGCCAGCAGCAATATAGCGGGAGTATCCAATGAGCAGTTCTTC. It translates to CASSNIAGVSNEQFF.